This TCR beta chain was captured in a study of blood T cell repertoires in COVID-19 (dated by TCRdb to the early 2020s). Looking at the study overall: The collaborator samples originated in the United States, Italy and Spain and spanned the acute and convalescent phases of COVID-19. The material from the prospective study consisted of cDNA or gDNA derived from T cells, B-cell-depleted T cells, or PBMCs. Subjects who had been exposed to COVID-19, were actively infected with it, or had recovered from it provided the deeply sampled blood TCRbeta repertoires that made up the dataset. The repertoires were made available in a free public database intended to serve as a resource for research on the immune response to SARS-CoV-2. Samples were obtained from the ongoing ImmuneRACE study (first 160 participants) and from approximately 1,200 subjects provided by 6 global collaborators. The sample metadata nearly always contained a de-identified subject ID, COVID-19 status, age in years and sex. Where HLA class I and class II types were available, the types were taken from metadata supplied by the sample provider, not from assay-based typing.

TCRbeta CDR3 regions were amplified from genomic DNA by means of the immunoSEQ Assay, a bias-controlled multiplex PCR. Per the source publication's procedure: The number of nucleated cells in each sample was estimated from the amplification of reference gene primers within the assay. To quantify the absolute abundance of each unique TCRbeta CDR3 rearrangement, sequence reads were collapsed and filtered. For each sample, productive Simpson clonality was calculated as the square root of Simpson's diversity index over productive rearrangements. Drawn from immuneACCESS, this table holds only the in-frame rearrangements with V and J called that TCRdb kept. Clones are partly lost; checked studies trace under half to an unresolved V gene and leave the rest unexplained. V and J calls and clone size are those listed in that table; D and trimming were worked out from the DNA. Counted in this sample were about 110,000 clones; about 85% of them appeared once. About 13% of the sample comes from the top ten.

The study at large found these results: Clinical and demographic metadata were provided uncurated, with the amount varying by source and participant.

Trimming removed 0 bases from V and 5 bases from J, leaving 11 bases between the germline ends. From a lookup of the germline V gene, CDR1 and CDR2 are SGDLS and YYNGEE. The cysteine opens and the phenylalanine closes a CDR3 of 14 amino acids. The entry retains the CDR3 DNA only, 42 bases that are in frame from base 1. Collaborating institutions collected whole blood in K2EDTA tubes following their own protocols. Collaborator samples were shipped for TCRbeta analysis as frozen whole blood, isolated PBMCs, or DNA extracted from either sample type. Points on this clone: No cognate antigen has been identified for it. No much larger clonotype is one base removed from it; base qualities were not supplied.

The chain is assembled from TRBV9 and TRBJ1-2; the D gene lacks a confident call. This TCR derives from a human donor in a cohort sampled during active COVID-19. Material for sequencing was peripheral blood. For the CDR3, the sequence is CASSVAGIRYGYTF. The DNA sequence is given as TGTGCCAGCAGCGTAGCGGGGATCCGGTATGGCTACACCTTC.